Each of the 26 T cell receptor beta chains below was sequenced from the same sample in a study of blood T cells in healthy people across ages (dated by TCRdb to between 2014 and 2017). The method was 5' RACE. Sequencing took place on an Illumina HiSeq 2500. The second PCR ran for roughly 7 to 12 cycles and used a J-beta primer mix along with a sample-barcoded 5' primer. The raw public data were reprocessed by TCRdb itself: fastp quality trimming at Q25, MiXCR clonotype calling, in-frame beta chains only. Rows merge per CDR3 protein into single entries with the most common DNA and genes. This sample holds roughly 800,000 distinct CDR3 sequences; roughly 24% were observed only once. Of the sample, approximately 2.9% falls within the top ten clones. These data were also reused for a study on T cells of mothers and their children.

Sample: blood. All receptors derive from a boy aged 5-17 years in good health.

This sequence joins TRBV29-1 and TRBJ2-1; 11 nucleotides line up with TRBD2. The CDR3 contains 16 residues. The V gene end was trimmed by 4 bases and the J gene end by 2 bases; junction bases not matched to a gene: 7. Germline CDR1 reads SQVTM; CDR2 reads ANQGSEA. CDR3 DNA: TGCAGCGTTGTGGGTACTAGCGGGGGACCCTACAATGAGCAGTTCTTC. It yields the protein CSVVGTSGGPYNEQFF.

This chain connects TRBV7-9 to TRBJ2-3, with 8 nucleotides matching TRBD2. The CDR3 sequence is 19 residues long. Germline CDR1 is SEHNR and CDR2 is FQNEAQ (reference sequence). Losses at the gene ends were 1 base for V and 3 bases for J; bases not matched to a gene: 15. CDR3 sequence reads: CASSLDLVAGSPRTDTQYF. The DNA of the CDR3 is TGTGCCAGCAGCTTAGATTTGGTAGCGGGGTCCCCCCGAACAGATACGCAGTATTTT.

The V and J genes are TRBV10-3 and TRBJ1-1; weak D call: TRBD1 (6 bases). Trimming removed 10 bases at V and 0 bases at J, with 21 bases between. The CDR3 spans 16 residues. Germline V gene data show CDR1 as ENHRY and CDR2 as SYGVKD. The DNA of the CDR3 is TGTGCCACTGGGGCGGGGGGCGTAGACATGAACACTGAAGCTTTCTTT. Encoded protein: CATGAGGVDMNTEAFF.

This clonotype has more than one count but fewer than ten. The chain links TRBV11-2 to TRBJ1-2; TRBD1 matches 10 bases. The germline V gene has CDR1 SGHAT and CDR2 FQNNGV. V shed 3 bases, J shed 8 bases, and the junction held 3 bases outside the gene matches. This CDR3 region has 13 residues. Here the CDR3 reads CASSLETGGGYTF. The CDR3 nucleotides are TGTGCCAGCAGCTTGGAGACAGGGGGCGGCTACACCTTC.

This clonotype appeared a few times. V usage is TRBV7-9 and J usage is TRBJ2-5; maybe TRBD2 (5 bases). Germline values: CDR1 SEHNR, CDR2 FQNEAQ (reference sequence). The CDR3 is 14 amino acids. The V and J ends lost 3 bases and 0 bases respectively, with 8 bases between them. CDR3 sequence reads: CASSLTRDQETQYF. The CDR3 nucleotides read TGTGCCAGCAGCTTGACGAGGGACCAAGAGACCCAGTACTTC. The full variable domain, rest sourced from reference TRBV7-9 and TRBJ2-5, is DTGVSQNPRHKITKRGQNVTFRCDPISEHNRLYWYRQTLGQGPEFLTYFQNEAQLEKSRLLSDRFSAERPKGSFSTLEIQRTEQGDSAMYLCASSLTRDQETQYFGPGTRLLVL.

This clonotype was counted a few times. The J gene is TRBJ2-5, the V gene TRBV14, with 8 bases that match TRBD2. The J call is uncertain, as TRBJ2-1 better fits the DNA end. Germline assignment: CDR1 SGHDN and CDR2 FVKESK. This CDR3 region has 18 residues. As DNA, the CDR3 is TGTGCCAGCAGCCAATTCCTCACTCCCGGGACTAGGGACCATGAGCAGTTCTTC. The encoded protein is CASSQFLTPGTRDHEQFF.

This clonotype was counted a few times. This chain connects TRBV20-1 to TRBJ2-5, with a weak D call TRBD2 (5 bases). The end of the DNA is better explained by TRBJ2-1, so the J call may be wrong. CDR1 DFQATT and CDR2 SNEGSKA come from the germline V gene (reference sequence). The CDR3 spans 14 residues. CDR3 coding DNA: TGCAGTGCTCCGAGGGCGGGCGAGTGGGATGAGCAGTTCTTC. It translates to CSAPRAGEWDEQFF.

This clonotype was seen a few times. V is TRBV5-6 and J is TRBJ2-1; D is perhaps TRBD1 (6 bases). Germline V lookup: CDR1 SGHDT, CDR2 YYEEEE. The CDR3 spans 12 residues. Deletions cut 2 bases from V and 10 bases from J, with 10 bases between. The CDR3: CASSFMRGEQFF. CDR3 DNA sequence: TGTGCCAGCAGCTTTATGAGGGGGGAGCAGTTCTTC.

This CDR3 reads CATSRGSVSYEQYF. CDR3 nucleotide sequence: TGTGCCACCAGCAGAGGGTCTGTCTCCTACGAGCAGTACTTC. J is TRBJ2-7 and V is TRBV15; D is ambiguous. Trimming left V 1 base short and J 0 bases short, with 7 bases between. The V gene's germline CDR1 is LNHNV and CDR2 YYDKDF (reference sequence). The CDR3 loop spans 14 amino acids.

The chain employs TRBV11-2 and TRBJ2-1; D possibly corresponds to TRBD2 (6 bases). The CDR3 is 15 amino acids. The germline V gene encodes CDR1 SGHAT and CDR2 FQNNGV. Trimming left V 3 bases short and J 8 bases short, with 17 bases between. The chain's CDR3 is CASSFAGPAGYEQFF. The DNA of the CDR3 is TGTGCCAGCAGCTTCGCGGGACCCGCTGGGTATGAGCAGTTCTTC.

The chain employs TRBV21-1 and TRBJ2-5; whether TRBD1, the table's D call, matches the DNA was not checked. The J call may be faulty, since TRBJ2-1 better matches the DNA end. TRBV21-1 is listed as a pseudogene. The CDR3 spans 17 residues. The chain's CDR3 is CASSKEGQTLFNNEQFF. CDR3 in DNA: TGTGCCAGCAGCAAAGAAGGACAGACCCTGTTTAACAATGAGCAGTTCTTC.

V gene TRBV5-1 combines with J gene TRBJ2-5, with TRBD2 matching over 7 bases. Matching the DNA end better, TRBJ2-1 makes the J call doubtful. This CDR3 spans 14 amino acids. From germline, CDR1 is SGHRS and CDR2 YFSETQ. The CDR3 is CASSFGTAGDEQFF. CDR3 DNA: TGCGCCAGCAGCTTCGGGACCGCGGGGGATGAGCAGTTCTTC.

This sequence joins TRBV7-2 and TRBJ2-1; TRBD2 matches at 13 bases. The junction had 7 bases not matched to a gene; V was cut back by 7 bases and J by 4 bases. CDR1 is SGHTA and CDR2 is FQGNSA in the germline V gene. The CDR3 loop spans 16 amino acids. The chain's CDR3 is CASIRRTSGGYNEQFF. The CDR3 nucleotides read TGTGCCAGCATCCGACGGACTAGCGGGGGTTACAATGAGCAGTTCTTC.

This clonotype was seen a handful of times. The CDR3 DNA sequence: TGTGCCAGCAGTTCGGGACAGAGGAACACCGGGGAGCTGTTTTTT. Protein sequence: CASSSGQRNTGELFF. The chain joins TRBV28 to TRBJ2-2, with 7 bases identical to TRBD1. This CDR3 spans 15 amino acids. The V gene's germline CDR1 is MDHEN and CDR2 SYDVKM. The junction had 3 bases not matched to a gene; V was cut back by 4 bases and J by 1 base.

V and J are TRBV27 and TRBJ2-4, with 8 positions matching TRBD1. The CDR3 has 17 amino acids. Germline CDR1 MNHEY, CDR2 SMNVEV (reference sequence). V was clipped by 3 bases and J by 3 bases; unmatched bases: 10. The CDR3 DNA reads TGTGCCAGCAGTTTCCTTCGAGACAGGGGTTACAAAAACATTCAGTACTTC. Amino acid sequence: CASSFLRDRGYKNIQYF.

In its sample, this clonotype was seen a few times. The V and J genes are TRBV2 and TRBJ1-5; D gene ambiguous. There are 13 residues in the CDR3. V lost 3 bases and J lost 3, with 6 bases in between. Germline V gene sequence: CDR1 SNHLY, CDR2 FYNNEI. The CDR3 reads CASSDLYNQPQHF. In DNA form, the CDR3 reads TGTGCCAGCAGTGACCTATACAATCAGCCCCAGCATTTT.

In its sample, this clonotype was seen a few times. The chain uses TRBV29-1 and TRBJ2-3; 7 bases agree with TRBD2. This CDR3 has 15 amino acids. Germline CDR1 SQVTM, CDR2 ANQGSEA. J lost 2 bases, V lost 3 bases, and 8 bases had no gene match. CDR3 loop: CSVDDPSGFTDTQYF. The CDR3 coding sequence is TGCAGCGTTGATGATCCTAGCGGCTTCACAGATACGCAGTATTTT.

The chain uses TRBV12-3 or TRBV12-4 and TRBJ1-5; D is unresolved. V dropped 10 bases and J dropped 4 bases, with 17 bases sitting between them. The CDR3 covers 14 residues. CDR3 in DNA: TGTGCCATCTCGGTAGGGAATAGTAATCAGCCCCAGCATTTT. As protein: CAISVGNSNQPQHF.

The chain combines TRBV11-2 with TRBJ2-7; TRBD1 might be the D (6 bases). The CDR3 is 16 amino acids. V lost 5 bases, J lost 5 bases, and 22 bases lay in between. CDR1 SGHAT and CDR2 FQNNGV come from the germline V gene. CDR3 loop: CASSSVRDKRGNEQYF. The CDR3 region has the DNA TGTGCCAGCAGCAGCGTACGGGACAAGCGTGGAAACGAGCAGTACTTC.

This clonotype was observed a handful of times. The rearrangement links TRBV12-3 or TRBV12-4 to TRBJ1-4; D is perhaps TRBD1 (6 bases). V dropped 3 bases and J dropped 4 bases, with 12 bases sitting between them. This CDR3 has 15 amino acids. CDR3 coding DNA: TGTGCCAGCAGTTTCAGGGGCGAGGATAATGAAAAACTGTTTTTT. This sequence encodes CASSFRGEDNEKLFF.

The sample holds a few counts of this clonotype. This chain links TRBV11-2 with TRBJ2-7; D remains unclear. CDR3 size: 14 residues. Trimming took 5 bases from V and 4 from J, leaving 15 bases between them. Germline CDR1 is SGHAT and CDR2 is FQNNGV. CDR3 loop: CASSPVSDFYEQYF. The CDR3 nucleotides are TGTGCCAGCAGCCCCGTGTCAGACTTTTACGAGCAGTACTTC.

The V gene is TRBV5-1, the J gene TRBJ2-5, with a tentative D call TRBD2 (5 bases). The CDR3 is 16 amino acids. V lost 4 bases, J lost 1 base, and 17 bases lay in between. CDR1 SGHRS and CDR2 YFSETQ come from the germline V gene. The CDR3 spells CASSPYGVGRQETQYF. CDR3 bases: TGCGCCAGCAGCCCGTACGGGGTAGGTCGCCAAGAGACCCAGTACTTC.

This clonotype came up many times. CDR3 coding DNA: TGCAGTGCGGAGGGCGTCGGGTACAATGAGCAGTTCTTC. Translating it yields CSAEGVGYNEQFF. V is TRBV20-1 and J is TRBJ2-1; D is perhaps TRBD2 (6 bases). Germline V CDR1 and CDR2: DFQATT, SNEGSKA (reference sequence). With 6 bases removed from V and 4 bases from J, the gap between germline ends came to 13 bases. This CDR3 is built from 13 residues.

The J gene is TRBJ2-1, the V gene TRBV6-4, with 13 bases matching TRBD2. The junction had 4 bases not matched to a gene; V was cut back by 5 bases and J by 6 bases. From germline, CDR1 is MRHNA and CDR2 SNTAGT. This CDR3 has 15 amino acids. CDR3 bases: TGTGCCAGCAGTCAGACTAGCGGGGGGTCCAATGAGCAGTTCTTC. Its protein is CASSQTSGGSNEQFF.

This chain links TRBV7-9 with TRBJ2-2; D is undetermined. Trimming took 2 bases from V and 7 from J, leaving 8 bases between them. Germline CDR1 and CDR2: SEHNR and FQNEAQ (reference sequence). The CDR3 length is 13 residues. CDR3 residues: CASSLRQYGELFF. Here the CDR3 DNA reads TGTGCCAGCAGCTTAAGGCAGTACGGGGAGCTGTTTTTT.

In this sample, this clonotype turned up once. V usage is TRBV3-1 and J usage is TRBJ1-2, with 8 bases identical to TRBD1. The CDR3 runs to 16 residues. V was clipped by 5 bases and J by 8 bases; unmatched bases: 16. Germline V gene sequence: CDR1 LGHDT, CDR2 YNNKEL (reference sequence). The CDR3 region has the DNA TGTGCCAGCAGCGGAGACGGACAGGGCGTTAAACTAGGCTACACCTTC. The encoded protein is CASSGDGQGVKLGYTF.